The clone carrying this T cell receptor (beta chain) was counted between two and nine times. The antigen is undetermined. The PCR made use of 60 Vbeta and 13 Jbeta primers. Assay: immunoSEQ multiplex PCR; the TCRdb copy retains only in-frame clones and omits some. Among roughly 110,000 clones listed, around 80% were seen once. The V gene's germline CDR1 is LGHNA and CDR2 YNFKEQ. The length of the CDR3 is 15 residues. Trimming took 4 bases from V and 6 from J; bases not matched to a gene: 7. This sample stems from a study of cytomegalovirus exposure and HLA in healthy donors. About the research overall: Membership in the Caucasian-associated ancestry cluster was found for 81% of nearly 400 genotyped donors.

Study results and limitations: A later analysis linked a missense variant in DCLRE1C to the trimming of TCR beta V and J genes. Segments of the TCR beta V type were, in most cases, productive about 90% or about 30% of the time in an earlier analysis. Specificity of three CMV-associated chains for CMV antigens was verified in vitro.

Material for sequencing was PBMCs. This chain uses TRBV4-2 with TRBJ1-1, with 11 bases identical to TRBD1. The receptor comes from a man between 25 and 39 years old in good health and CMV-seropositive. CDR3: CASSRDRGTGPEAFF. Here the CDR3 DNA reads TGTGCCAGCAGCCGGGACAGGGGGACCGGCCCTGAAGCTTTCTTT.